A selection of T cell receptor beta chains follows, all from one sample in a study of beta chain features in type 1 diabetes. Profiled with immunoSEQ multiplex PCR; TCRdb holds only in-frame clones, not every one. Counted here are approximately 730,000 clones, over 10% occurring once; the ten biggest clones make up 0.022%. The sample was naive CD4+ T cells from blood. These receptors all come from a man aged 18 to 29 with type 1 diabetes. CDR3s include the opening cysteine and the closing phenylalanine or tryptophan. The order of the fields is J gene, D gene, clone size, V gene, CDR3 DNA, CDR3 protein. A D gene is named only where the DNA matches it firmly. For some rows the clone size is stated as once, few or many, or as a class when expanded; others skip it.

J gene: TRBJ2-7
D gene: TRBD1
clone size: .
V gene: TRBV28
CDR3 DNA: TGTGCCAGCAGACGGACAGGGACCTACGAGCAGTACTTC
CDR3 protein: CASRRTGTYEQYF

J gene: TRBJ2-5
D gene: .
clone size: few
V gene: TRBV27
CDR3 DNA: TGTGCCAGCAGTTTTCAAGAGACCCAGTACTTC
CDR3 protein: CASSFQETQYF

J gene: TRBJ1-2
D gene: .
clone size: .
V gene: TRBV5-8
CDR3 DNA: TGTGCCAGCAGTCCTCAGCCGATTAACTATGGCTACACCTTC
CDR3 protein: CASSPQPINYGYTF

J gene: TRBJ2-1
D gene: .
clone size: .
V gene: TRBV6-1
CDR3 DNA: TGTGCCAGCAGTGAAATCAGGGCGAGCTCCTACAATGAGCAGTTCTTC
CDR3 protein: CASSEIRASSYNEQFF

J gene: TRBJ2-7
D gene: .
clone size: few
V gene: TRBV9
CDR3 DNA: TGTGCCAGCAGCGTAGCGGGGAAGGCCTACGAGCAGTACTTC
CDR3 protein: CASSVAGKAYEQYF

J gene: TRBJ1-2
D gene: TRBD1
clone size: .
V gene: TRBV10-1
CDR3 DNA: TGCGCCAGCAGTGAGTCGACAGGGAGTGGCTACACCTTC
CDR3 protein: CASSESTGSGYTF

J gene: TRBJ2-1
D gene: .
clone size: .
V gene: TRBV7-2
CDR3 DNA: TGTGCCAGCAGCTTAGTTCCCGGGAATGAGCAGTTCTTC
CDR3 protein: CASSLVPGNEQFF

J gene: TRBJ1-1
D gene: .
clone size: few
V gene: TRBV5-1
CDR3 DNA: TGCGCCAGCAGGGCAGGATTCACGGGGATGATGAACACTGAAGCTTTCTTT
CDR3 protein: CASRAGFTGMMNTEAFF

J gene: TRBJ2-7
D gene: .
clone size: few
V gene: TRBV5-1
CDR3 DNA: TGCGCCAGCAGCTCGAGGGGTGCGGGGATTCTCTACGAGCAGTACTTC
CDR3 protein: CASSSRGAGILYEQYF

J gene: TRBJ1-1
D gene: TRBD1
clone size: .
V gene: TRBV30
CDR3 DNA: TGTGCCTGGAGCCCGACAGGGAGTATGAACACTGAAGCTTTCTTT
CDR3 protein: CAWSPTGSMNTEAFF

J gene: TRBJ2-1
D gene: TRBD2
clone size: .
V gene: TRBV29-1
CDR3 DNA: TGCAGCGCTACAGTTCTTAGCGGGGGGATCGGTGAGCAGTTCTTC
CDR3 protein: CSATVLSGGIGEQFF

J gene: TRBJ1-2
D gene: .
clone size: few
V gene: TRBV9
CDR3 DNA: TGTGCCAGCAGCGAGGGAGGCAGAAACTATGGCTACACCTTC
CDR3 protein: CASSEGGRNYGYTF

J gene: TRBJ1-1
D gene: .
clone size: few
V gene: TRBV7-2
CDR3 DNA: TGTGCCAGCAGCTTATTAGGGAGTGGTTGGAACACTGAAGCTTTCTTT
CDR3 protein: CASSLLGSGWNTEAFF

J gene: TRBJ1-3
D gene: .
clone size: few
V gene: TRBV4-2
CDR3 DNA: TGTGCCAGCAGCCGAACGGCTGAGGGGTGGGCTGGAAACACCATATATTTT
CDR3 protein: CASSRTAEGWAGNTIYF

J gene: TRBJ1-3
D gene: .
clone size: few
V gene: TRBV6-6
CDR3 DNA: TGTGCCAGCAGTTACTTCCCAGGAAACACCATATATTTT
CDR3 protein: CASSYFPGNTIYF

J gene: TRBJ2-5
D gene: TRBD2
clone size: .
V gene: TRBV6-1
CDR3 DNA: TGTGCCAGCAGTTATAGCGGGGAGACCCAGTACTTC
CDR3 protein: CASSYSGETQYF

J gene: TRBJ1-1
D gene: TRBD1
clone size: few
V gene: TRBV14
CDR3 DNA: TGTGCCAGCAGCCAAGACCCGGACAGGGTAGTTGCTGAAGCTTTCTTT
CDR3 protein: CASSQDPDRVVAEAFF

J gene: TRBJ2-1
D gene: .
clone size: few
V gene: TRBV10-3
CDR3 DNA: TGTGCCATCAGTGGCACCCTGAGCTCCTACAATGAGCAGTTCTTC
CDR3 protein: CAISGTLSSYNEQFF

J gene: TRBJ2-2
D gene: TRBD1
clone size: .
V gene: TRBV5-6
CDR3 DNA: TGTGCCAGCAGCTTGTCCCGACAGGGGGCCCTGAACACCGGGGAGCTGTTTTTT
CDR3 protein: CASSLSRQGALNTGELFF

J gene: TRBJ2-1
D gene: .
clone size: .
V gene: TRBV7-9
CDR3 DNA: TGTGCCAGCAGCTCTGTGGATGAGCAGTTCTTC
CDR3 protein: CASSSVDEQFF

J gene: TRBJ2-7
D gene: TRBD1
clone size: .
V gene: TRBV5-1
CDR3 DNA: TGCGCCAGCAGCTTAACAGGGGACTCCTACGAGCAGTACTTC
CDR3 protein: CASSLTGDSYEQYF

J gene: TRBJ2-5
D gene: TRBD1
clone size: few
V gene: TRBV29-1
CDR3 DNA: TGCAGCGTTGAAGGACAGGGGGCGTTTGAGACCCAGTACTTC
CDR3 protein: CSVEGQGAFETQYF

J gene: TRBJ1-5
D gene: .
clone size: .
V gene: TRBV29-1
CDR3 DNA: TGCAGCGTTGCAGGGCTCGATCAGCCCCAGCATTTT
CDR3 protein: CSVAGLDQPQHF

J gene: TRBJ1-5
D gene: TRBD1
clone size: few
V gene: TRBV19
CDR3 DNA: TGTGCCAGTAGTATGACAGGGGCTTATCAGCCCCAGCATTTT
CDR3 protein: CASSMTGAYQPQHF

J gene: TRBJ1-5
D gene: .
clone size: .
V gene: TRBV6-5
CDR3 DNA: TGTGCCAGCAAGGATCTGGGTCAGCCCCAGCATTTT
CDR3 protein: CASKDLGQPQHF

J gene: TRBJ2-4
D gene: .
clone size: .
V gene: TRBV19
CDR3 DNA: TGTGCCAGTATCGGTCTAGCCAAAAACATTCAGTACTTC
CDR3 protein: CASIGLAKNIQYF

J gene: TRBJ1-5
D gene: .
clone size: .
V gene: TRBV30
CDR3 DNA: TGTGCCTGGAGTGGGGGAGGGGTCGGGCAGCCCCAGCATTTT
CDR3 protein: CAWSGGGVGQPQHF

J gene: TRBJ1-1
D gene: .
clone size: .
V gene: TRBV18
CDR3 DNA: TGTGCCAGCTCACCATGGATCCGGGGGAACACTGAAGCTTTCTTT
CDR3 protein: CASSPWIRGNTEAFF

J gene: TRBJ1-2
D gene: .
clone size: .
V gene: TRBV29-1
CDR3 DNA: TGCAGCGTGTCCAGGGACGGCTACACCTTC
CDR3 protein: CSVSRDGYTF

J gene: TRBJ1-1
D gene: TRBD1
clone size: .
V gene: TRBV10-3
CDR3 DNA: TGTGCCATCAGTCTAGAAGACAGGGGGGCCGCTGAAGCTTTCTTT
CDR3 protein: CAISLEDRGAAEAFF

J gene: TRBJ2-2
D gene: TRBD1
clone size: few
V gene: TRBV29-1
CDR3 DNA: TGCAGCGCAAACCCAGGGGGCAACACCGGGGAGCTGTTTTTT
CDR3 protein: CSANPGGNTGELFF

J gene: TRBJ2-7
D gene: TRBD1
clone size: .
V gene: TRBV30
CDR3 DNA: TGTGCCTGGTCCTCACAGGGGACGAGCTCCTACGAGCAGTACTTC
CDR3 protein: CAWSSQGTSSYEQYF

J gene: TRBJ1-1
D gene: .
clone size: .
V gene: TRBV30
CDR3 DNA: TGTGCCTGGAGTGTACTCGCTGAAGCTTTCTTT
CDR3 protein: CAWSVLAEAFF

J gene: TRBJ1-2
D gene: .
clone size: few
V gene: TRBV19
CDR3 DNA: TGTGCCAGTAGTGCTTATGGTGGCTACACCTTC
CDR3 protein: CASSAYGGYTF

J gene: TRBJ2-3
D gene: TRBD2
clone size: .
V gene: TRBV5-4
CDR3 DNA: TGTGCCAGCAGCTTGGCCAGCGGGACTAGCACAGATACGCAGTATTTT
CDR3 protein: CASSLASGTSTDTQYF

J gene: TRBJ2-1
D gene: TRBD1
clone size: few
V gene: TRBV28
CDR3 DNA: TGTGCCAGCAGTTCTCCGGGACAGGGGGGCAATGAGCAGTTCTTC
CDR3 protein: CASSSPGQGGNEQFF

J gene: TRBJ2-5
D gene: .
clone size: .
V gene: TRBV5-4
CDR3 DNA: TGTGCCAGCAGCCACGACACGGGAGAGACCCAGTACTTC
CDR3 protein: CASSHDTGETQYF

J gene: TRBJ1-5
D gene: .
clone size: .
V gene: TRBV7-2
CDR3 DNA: TGTGCCAGCAGCTTAGTACAGGGATCCAATCAGCCCCAGCATTTT
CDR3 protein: CASSLVQGSNQPQHF

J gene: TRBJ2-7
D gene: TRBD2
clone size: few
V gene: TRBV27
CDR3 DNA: TGTGCCAGCAGTTTGGCTGGACTAGGCGGGGAGCAGTACTTC
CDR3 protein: CASSLAGLGGEQYF

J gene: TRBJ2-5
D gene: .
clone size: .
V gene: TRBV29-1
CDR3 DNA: TGCAGCGCCTCGGGGCAGCAAGAGACCCAGTACTTC
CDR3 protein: CSASGQQETQYF

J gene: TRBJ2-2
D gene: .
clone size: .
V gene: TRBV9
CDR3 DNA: TGTGCCAGCAGCGTAAACAGGGATACCGGGGAGCTGTTTTTT
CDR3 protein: CASSVNRDTGELFF

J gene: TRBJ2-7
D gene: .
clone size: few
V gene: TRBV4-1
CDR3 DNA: TGCGCCAGCAGTCTCACATACGGGGTAGCACCCTACGAGCAGTACTTC
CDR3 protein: CASSLTYGVAPYEQYF

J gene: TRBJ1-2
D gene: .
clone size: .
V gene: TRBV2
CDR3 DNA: TGTGCCAGCAGTGAAATGAATGACTATGGCTACACCTTC
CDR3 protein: CASSEMNDYGYTF

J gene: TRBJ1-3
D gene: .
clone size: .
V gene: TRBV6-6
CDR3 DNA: TGTGCCAGCAGCCCAGGGTTGGCTGGAAACACCATATATTTT
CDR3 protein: CASSPGLAGNTIYF

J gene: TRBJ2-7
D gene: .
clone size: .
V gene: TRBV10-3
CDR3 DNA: TGTGCCATCAGTGGGGGAGGCAGCACCTACGAGCAGTACTTC
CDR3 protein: CAISGGGSTYEQYF

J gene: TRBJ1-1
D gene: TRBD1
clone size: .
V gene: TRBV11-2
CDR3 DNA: TGTGCCAGCAGCACCGGGACAGTGAACACTGAAGCTTTCTTT
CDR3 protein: CASSTGTVNTEAFF

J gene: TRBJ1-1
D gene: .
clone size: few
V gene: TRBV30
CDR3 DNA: TGTGCCTGGACTGGGGGTTTCACTGAAGCTTTCTTT
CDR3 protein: CAWTGGFTEAFF

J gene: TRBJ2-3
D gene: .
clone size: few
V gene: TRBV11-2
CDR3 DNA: TGTGCCAGCAGCTTAGAGGCGCCGGGGAGCACAGATACGCAGTATTTT
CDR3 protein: CASSLEAPGSTDTQYF

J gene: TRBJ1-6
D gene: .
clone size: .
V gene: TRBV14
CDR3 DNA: TGTGCCAGCAGCTTTACGGGAAGGTATTCACCCCTCCACTTT
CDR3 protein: CASSFTGRYSPLHF